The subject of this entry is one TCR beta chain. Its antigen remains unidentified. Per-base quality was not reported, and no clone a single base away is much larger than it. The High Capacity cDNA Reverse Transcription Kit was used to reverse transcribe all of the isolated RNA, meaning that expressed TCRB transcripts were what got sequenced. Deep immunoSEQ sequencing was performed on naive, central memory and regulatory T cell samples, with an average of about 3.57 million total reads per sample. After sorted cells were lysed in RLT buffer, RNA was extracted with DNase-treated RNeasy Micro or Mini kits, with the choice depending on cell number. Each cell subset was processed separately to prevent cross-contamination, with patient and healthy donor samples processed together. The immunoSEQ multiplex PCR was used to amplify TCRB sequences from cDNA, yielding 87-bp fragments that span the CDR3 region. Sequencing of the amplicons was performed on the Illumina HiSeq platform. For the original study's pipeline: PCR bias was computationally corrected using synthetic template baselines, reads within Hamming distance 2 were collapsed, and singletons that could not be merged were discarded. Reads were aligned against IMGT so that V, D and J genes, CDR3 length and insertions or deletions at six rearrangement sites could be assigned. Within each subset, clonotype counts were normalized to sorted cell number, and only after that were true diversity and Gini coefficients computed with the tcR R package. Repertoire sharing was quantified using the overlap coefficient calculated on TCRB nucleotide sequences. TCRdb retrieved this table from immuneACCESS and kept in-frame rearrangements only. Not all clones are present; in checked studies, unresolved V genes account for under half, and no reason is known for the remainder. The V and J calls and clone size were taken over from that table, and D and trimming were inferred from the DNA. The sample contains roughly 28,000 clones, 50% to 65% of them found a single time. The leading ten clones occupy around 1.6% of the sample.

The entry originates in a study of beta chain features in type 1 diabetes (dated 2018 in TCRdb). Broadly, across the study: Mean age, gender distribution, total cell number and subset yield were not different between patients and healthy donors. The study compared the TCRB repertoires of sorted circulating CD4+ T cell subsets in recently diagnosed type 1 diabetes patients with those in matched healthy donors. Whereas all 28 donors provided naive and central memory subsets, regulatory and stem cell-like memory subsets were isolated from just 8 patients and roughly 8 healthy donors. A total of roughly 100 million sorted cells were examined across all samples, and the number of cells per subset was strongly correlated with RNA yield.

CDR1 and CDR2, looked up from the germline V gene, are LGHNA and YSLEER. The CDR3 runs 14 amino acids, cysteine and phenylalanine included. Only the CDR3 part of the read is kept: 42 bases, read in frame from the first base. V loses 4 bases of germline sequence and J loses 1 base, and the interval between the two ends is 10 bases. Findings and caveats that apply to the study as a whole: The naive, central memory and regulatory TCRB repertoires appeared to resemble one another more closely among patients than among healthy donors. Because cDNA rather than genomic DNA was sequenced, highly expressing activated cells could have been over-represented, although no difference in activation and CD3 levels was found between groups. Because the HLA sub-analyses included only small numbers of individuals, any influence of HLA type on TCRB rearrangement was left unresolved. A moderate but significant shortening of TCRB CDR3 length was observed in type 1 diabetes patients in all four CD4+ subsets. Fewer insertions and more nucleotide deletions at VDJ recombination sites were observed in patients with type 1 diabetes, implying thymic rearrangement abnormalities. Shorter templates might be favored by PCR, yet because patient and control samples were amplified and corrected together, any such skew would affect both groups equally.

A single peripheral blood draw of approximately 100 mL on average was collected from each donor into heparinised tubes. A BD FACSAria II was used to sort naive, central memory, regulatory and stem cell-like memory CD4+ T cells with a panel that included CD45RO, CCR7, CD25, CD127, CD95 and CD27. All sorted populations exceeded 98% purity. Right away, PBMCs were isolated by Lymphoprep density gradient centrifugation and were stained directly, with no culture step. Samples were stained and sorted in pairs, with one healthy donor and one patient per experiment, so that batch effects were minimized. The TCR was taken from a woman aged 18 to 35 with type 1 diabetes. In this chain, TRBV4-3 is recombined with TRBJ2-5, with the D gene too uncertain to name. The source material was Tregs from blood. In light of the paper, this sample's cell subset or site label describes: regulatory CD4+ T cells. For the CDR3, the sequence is CASSLQRLQETQYF. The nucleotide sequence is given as TGCGCCAGCAGCCTCCAGAGGCTCCAAGAGACCCAGTACTTC.